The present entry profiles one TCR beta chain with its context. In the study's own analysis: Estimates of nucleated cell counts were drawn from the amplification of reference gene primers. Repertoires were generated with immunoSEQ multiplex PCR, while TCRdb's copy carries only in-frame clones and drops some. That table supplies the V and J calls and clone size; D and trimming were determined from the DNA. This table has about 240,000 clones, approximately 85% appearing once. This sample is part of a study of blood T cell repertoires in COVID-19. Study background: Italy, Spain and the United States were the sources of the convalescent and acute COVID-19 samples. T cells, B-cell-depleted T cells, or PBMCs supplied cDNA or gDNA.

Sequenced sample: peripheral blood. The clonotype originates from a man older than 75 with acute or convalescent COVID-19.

DNA for the CDR3: TGTGCCAGTAGTATGGGACAGATAGATTCACCCCTCCACTTT. It specifies CASSMGQIDSPLHF. The J gene is TRBJ1-6, the V gene TRBV19, with TRBD1 identical over 7 bases. This CDR3 is built from 14 residues. The ends lost 3 bases at V and 8 bases at J; junction bases unmatched: 4. Germline V gene lookup returns CDR1 LNHDA and CDR2 SQIVND (reference sequence).